This TCR beta chain was recorded in a study of blood T cell repertoires in COVID-19 (dated by TCRdb to the early 2020s). For the study in its entirety: Collaborator samples came from the United States, Italy and Spain and covered acute and convalescent phases of COVID-19. The prospective study material was composed of cDNA or gDNA derived from T cells, B-cell-depleted T cells, or PBMCs. The dataset comprised deeply sampled blood TCRbeta repertoires from subjects exposed to, actively infected with, or recovered from COVID-19. The repertoires were released in a freely available public database intended as a resource for research on the immune response to SARS-CoV-2. Samples came from the ongoing ImmuneRACE study (first 160 participants) plus 1,254 subjects from 6 global collaborators. Sample metadata almost always included a de-identified subject ID, COVID-19 status, age in years and sex. Where available, HLA class I and class II types were obtained from metadata supplied by the sample provider rather than from assay-based typing. Points the paper makes about the study in general: The quantity of clinical and demographic metadata differed by source and by participant and was supplied without curation.

A note on this clone: Its antigen has not been determined. One base away there is no much larger clone; base qualities are not given.

The immunoSEQ Assay, a bias-controlled multiplex PCR, was used to amplify TCRbeta CDR3 regions from genomic DNA. The authors processed their data as follows. The number of nucleated cells in each sample was estimated by amplification of reference gene primers within the assay. To quantify the absolute abundance of each unique TCRbeta CDR3 rearrangement, sequence reads were collapsed and filtered. Productive Simpson clonality was computed per sample as the square root of Simpson's diversity index over productive rearrangements. TCRdb's version of the immuneACCESS table is confined to in-frame rearrangements and falls short of the full clone set. An unresolved V gene accounts for under half of the shortfall where checked; the remainder is of unknown origin. That table is the source of V, J and clone size, and D and trimming were worked out from the DNA. Across this sample there are around 56,000 clones, with around 89% seen only once. About 18% of the sample belongs to the ten largest clones.

Sequences LNHDA (CDR1) and SQIVND (CDR2) are obtained from the germline V gene (reference sequence). Taken from cysteine to phenylalanine, the CDR3 has 13 residues. The DNA shown is the 39-base CDR3, in frame from base 1. Between the V and J ends, shortened by 9 bases and 0 bases respectively, the junction contains 11 bases. The collaborating institutions used their own protocols to collect whole blood in K2EDTA tubes. For TCRbeta analysis, collaborators shipped samples as frozen whole blood, isolated PBMCs, or DNA extracted from either of those sample types. The sequence is built from TRBV19 and TRBJ1-1; TRBD1 is a possible D gene, resting on 6 matching bases. Sequenced material: peripheral blood. The TCR sequence derives from a human donor in a cohort sampled during active COVID-19. The nucleotide sequence is TGTGCCAGCAGGACAGAGATGAACACTGAAGCTTTCTTT. It is translated as CASRTEMNTEAFF. The reference TRBV19 and TRBJ1-1 proteins fill in what lies around the CDR3, so the full variable domain reads DGGITQSPKYLFRKEGQNVTLSCEQNLNHDAMYWYRQDPGQGLRLIYYSQIVNDFQKGDIAEGYSVSREKKESFPLTVTSAQKNPTAFYLCASRTEMNTEAFFGQGTRLTVV.